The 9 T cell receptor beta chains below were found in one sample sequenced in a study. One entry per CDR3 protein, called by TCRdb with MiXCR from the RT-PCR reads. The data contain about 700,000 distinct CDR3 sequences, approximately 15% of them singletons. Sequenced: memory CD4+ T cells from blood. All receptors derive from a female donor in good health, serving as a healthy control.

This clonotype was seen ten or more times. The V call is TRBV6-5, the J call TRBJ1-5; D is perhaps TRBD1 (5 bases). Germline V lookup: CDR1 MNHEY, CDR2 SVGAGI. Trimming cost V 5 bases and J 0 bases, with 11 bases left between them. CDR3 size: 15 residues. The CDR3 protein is CASSLGANSNQPQHF. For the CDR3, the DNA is TGTGCCAGCAGTCTAGGGGCGAATAGCAATCAGCCCCAGCATTTT.

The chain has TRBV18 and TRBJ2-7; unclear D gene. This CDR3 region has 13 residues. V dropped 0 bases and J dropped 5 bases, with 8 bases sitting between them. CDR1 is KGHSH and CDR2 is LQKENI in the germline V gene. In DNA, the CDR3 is TGTGCCAGCTCACCACCGTCCGCGAACGAGCAGTACTTC. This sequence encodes CASSPPSANEQYF.

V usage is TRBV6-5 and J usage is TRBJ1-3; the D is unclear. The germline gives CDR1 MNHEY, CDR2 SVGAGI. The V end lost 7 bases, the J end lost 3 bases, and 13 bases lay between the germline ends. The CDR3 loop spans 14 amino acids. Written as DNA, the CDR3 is TGTGCCAGCACGTCCGGGGATAGTGGAAACACCATATATTTT. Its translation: CASTSGDSGNTIYF.

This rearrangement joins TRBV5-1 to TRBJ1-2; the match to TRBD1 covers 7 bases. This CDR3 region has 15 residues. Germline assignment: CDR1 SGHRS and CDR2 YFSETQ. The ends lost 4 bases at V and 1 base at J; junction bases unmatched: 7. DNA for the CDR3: TGCGCCAGCAGCCCGGAGACAGGGAGTAACTATGGCTACACCTTC. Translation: CASSPETGSNYGYTF.

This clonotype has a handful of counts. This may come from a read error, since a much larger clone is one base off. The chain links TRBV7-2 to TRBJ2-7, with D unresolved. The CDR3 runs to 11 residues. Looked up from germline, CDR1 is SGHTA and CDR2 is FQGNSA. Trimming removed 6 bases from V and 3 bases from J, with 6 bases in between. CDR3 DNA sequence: TGTGCCAGCAGTAACCTCTACGAGCAGTACTTC. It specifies CASSNLYEQYF.

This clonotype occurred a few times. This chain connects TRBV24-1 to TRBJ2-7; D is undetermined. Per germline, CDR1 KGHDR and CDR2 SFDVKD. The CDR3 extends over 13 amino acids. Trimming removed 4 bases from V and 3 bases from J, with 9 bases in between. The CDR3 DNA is TGTGCCACCAGTGACCCTGTGGGCTACGAGCAGTACTTC. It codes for CATSDPVGYEQYF.

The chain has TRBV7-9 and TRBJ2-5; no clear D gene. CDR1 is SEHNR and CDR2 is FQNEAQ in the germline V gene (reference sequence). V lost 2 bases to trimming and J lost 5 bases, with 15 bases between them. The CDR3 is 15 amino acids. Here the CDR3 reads CASSLTLGPRETQYF. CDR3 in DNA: TGTGCCAGCAGCTTAACGCTCGGACCTAGGGAGACCCAGTACTTC.

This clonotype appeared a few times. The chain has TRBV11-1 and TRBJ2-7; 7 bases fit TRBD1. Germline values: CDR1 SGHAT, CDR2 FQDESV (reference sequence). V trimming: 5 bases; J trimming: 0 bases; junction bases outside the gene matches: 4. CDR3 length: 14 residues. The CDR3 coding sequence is TGTGCCAGCAGCGTCCGGGACAGCTCCTACGAGCAGTACTTC. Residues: CASSVRDSSYEQYF.

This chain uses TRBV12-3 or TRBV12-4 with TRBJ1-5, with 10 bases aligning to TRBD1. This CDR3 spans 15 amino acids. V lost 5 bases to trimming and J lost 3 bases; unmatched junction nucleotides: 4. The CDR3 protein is CASSAGTGDNQPQHF. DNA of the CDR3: TGTGCCAGCAGTGCCGGGACAGGGGACAATCAGCCCCAGCATTTT.